Below are 6 T cell receptor beta chains sequenced from a single sample in a study of T cell changes during pregnancy in multiple sclerosis. The method was immunoSEQ multiplex PCR; TCRdb's version includes in-frame clones alone and lacks a portion of them. The profile shows about 110,000 clones, 90% to 95% of them singletons. The specimen comprised peripheral blood, sampled after pregnancy. The receptors originated from a female donor with multiple sclerosis, enrolled in a pregnancy study.

This chain uses TRBV9 with TRBJ1-2, with D possibly being TRBD1 (6 bases). The CDR3 has 13 residues. V lost 5 bases, J lost 6 bases, and 14 bases lay in between. Per germline, CDR1 SGDLS and CDR2 YYNGEE. CDR3 sequence reads: CASSENRVDGYTF. The CDR3 nucleotides read TGTGCCAGCAGTGAAAACAGGGTAGATGGCTACACCTTC. The whole variable domain, filled in from reference TRBV9 and TRBJ1-2, reads DSGVTQTPKHLITATGQRVTLRCSPRSGDLSVYWYQQSLDQGLQFLIQYYNGEERAKGNILERFSAQQFPDLHSELNLSSLELGDSALYFCASSENRVDGYTFGSGTRLTVV.

The chain recombines TRBV6-1 with TRBJ2-5; D possibly corresponds to TRBD2 (6 bases). Germline CDR1 MNHNS, CDR2 SASEGT. Trimming shortened V by 0 bases and J by 5 bases, and 10 bases separated the two germline ends. CDR3 length: 14 residues. Here the CDR3 reads CASSEAWGRETQYF. CDR3 nucleotide sequence: TGTGCCAGCAGTGAAGCGTGGGGGAGGGAGACCCAGTACTTC.

The chain employs TRBV4-1 and TRBJ2-7; 10 nucleotides agree with TRBD2. Germline V lookup: CDR1 MGHRA, CDR2 YSYEKL. After removal of 4 bases from V and 1 base from J, the junction contained 4 bases not matched to a gene. CDR3 length: 15 amino acids. The chain's CDR3 is CASSRGLAASYEQYF. CDR3 sequence (DNA): TGCGCCAGCAGCCGCGGACTAGCGGCATCCTACGAGCAGTACTTC.

The chain's CDR3 is CASSLSRRDHQYF. The DNA of the CDR3 is TGTGCCAGCAGCTTAAGTCGCCGCGATCATCAGTACTTC. The J gene is TRBJ2-4, the V gene TRBV7-3, with D hard to call. The CDR3 has 13 amino acids. Trimming took 1 base from V and 12 from J, leaving 13 bases between them. Germline values: CDR1 SGHTA, CDR2 FQGTGA.

This clone occurred once. The chain combines TRBV19 with TRBJ1-2; tentative D call: TRBD1 (6 bases). Germline CDR1 reads LNHDA; CDR2 reads SQIVND (reference sequence). Trimming took 6 bases from V and 7 from J, leaving 15 bases between them. CDR3 length equals 13 residues. CDR3 loop: CASSRTAGSGYTF. Here the CDR3 DNA reads TGTGCCAGTAGCCGGACAGCTGGGAGTGGCTACACCTTC.

The V call is TRBV21-1, the J call TRBJ1-5; the table's D call of TRBD1 was not tested on the DNA. TRBV21-1 is reported as a pseudogene. The CDR3 length is 19 residues. This chain's CDR3 is CASSKVVRGPPPLNQPQHF. Written as DNA, the CDR3 is TGTGCCAGCAGCAAAGTCGTCAGGGGGCCTCCCCCCCTTAATCAGCCCCAGCATTTT.